These 10 T cell receptor beta chains came from one sample sequenced in a study of response to subunit inactivated influenza vaccine. TCRdb reanalysed the RT-PCR reads using MiXCR and keeps one entry per CDR3 protein. The sample lists 750,000 to 850,000 distinct CDR3 sequences, approximately 18% occurring once. The source was PBMCs from blood, collected roughly 5 days after vaccination. These receptors all come from a man between 45 and 60 years old who received an inactivated influenza vaccine.

V gene TRBV6-2 or TRBV6-3 combines with J gene TRBJ1-2, with unresolved D. Trimming cost V 10 bases and J 5 bases, with 20 bases left between them. Germline V gives CDR1 MNHEY, CDR2 SVGEGT. The length of the CDR3 is 14 residues. CDR3 bases: TGTGCCACTACCTACTCGACGATGGGATATGGCTACACCTTC. It is translated as CATTYSTMGYGYTF.

The chain has TRBV5-6 and TRBJ1-1, with D possibly TRBD1 on 6 matching bases. Germline V gene lookup returns CDR1 SGHDT and CDR2 YYEEEE. The CDR3 runs to 15 residues. Trimming pared 3 bases from V and 3 bases from J, leaving 15 bases between. The CDR3 loop reads CASSSGQQLHTEAFF. In DNA, the CDR3 is TGTGCCAGCAGCTCCGGACAGCAACTGCACACTGAAGCTTTCTTT.

This clonotype was seen only a few times. The chain couples TRBV7-3 to TRBJ2-1; 14 bases are shared with TRBD2. This CDR3 is 19 amino acids long. Germline CDR1 SGHTA, CDR2 FQGTGA. V shed 5 bases, J shed 0 bases, and the junction held 9 bases outside the gene matches. The CDR3 DNA is TGTGCCAGCAGCACTCCGGGACTAGCGGGAGAGGGCTCCTACAATGAGCAGTTCTTC. Translated, it gives CASSTPGLAGEGSYNEQFF.

This rearrangement joins TRBV4-1 to TRBJ2-5; D possibly corresponds to TRBD1 (6 bases). The CDR3 has 14 amino acids. V dropped 2 bases and J dropped 5 bases, with 12 bases sitting between them. The germline V gene has CDR1 MGHRA and CDR2 YSYEKL. The CDR3 DNA is TGCGCCAGCAGCCAACCCATTCAGGGGGAGACCCAGTACTTC. As protein: CASSQPIQGETQYF.

Here the CDR3 reads CASKNGGGLLYEQYF. CDR3 nucleotide sequence: TGTGCCAGCAAAAATGGGGGAGGCCTCCTCTACGAGCAGTACTTC. This rearrangement joins TRBV27 to TRBJ2-7; D perhaps matches TRBD2 (6 bases). CDR1 is MNHEY and CDR2 is SMNVEV in the germline V gene (reference sequence). The CDR3 has 15 amino acids. V was cut by 7 bases and J by 3 bases, with 19 bases left in between.

This chain links TRBV7-9 with TRBJ1-2; TRBD1 is a possible D gene (6 bases). Germline V gene lookup returns CDR1 SEHNR and CDR2 FQNEAQ (reference sequence). CDR3 size: 15 residues. The V gene lost 0 bases and the J gene lost 3 bases, with 11 bases spanning the gap. CDR3 sequence reads: CASSLAQGFDYGYTF. CDR3 nucleotides: TGTGCCAGCAGCTTAGCACAGGGCTTTGACTATGGCTACACCTTC. The full variable domain, rest sourced from reference TRBV7-9 and TRBJ1-2, is DTGVSQNPRHKITKRGQNVTFRCDPISEHNRLYWYRQTLGQGPEFLTYFQNEAQLEKSRLLSDRFSAERPKGSFSTLEIQRTEQGDSAMYLCASSLAQGFDYGYTFGSGTRLTVV.

The chain carries TRBV7-9 and TRBJ1-2; 9 nucleotides match TRBD1. With V trimmed by 3 bases and J by 3 bases, 5 bases remained unmatched. The germline V gene has CDR1 SEHNR and CDR2 FQNEAQ (reference sequence). This CDR3 is 15 amino acids long. The CDR3 DNA reads as TGTGCCAGCAGCTTTCACCGGGACAGGGACTATGGCTACACCTTC. This gives the protein CASSFHRDRDYGYTF.

The chain uses TRBV20-1 and TRBJ2-3, with D uncertain. CDR1 and CDR2 (germline): DFQATT, SNEGSKA (reference sequence). V lost 4 bases and J 9 bases, leaving 17 bases between the germline ends. The CDR3 is 13 residues long. CDR3 sequence (DNA): TGCAGTGCTACTCGAGTCCCTGGCTTGACGCAGTATTTT. Translating gives CSATRVPGLTQYF.

This clonotype was seen a handful of times. V gene TRBV27 combines with J gene TRBJ2-7; TRBD1 is a possible D gene (6 bases). V gave up 5 bases and J gave up 3 bases, with 11 bases separating them. CDR3 length: 13 residues. Germline assignment: CDR1 MNHEY and CDR2 SMNVEV (reference sequence). CDR3 in amino acids: CASSRDKGYEQYF. As DNA, the CDR3 is TGTGCCAGCAGTCGGGACAAGGGCTACGAGCAGTACTTC.

This clonotype turned up a few times. V gene TRBV7-8 combines with J gene TRBJ2-7; weak D call: TRBD2 (6 bases). In germline, CDR1 is SGHVS, CDR2 FQNEAQ. There are 13 residues in the CDR3. The ends were cut back, 4 bases at V and 3 bases at J, with 10 bases in the middle. The CDR3 DNA sequence: TGTGCCAGCAGCTACCGGGACTTCTACGAGCAGTACTTC. The encoded protein is CASSYRDFYEQYF.